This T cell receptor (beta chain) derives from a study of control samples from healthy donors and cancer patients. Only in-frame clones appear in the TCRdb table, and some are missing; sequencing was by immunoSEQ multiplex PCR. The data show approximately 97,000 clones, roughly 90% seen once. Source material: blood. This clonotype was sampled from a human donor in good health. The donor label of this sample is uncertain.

This CDR3 reads CTSSQGTVMDYEQYF. CDR3 nucleotides: TGCACCAGCAGCCAAGGGACAGTAATGGACTACGAGCAGTACTTC. This chain links TRBV1 with TRBJ2-7; the tabulated D call, TRBD1, remains unverified against the DNA. TRBV1 is assigned pseudogene status. The CDR3 has 15 amino acids.